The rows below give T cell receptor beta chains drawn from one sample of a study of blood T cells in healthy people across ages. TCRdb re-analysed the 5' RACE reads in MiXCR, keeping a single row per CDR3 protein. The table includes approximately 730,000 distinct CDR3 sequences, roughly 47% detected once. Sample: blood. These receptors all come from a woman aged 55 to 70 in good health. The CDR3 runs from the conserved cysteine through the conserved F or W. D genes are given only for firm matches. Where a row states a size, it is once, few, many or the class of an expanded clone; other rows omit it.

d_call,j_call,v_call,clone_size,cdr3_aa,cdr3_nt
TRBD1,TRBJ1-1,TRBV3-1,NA,CASSQGGQGAEAFF,TGTGCCAGCAGCCAGGGCGGACAGGGGGCGGAAGCTTTCTTT
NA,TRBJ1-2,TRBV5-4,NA,CASSLRTAETYGYTF,TGTGCCAGCAGCTTGCGGACCGCCGAAACCTATGGCTACACCTTC
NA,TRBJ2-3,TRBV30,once,CAWTRGGGATDTQYF,TGTGCCTGGACCCGAGGTGGAGGGGCAACAGATACGCAGTATTTT
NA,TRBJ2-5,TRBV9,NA,CASSVVPGQETQYF,TGTGCCAGCAGCGTGGTTCCGGGGCAAGAGACCCAGTACTTC
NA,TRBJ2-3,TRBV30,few,CAWSEGDGLDTQYF,TGTGCCTGGAGTGAGGGCGACGGGCTAGATACGCAGTATTTT
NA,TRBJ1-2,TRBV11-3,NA,CATSEGGRYGYTF,TGTGCCACCAGCGAAGGGGGGCGCTATGGCTACACCTTC
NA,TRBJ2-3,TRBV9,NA,CASSVLGVDTQYF,TGTGCCAGCAGCGTCCTAGGGGTGGATACGCAGTATTTT
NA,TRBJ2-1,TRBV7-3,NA,CASSYVRNYNEQFF,TGTGCCAGCAGCTACGTTAGAAATTACAATGAGCAGTTCTTC
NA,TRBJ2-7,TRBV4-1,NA,CASSQDKAGPYEQYF,TGCGCCAGCAGCCAAGACAAGGCGGGGCCCTACGAGCAGTACTTC
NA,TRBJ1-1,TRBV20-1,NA,CRARGARGTEAFF,TGCAGGGCGCGCGGGGCACGGGGGACTGAAGCTTTCTTT
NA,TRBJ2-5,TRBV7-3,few,CASSWTVAETQYF,TGTGCCAGCAGCTGGACGGTTGCGGAGACCCAGTACTTC
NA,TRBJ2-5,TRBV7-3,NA,CASSLSGVGTQYF,TGTGCCAGCAGCTTAAGTGGGGTAGGGACCCAGTACTTC
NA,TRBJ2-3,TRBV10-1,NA,CASSESRASTDTQYF,TGCGCCAGCAGTGAGTCGAGAGCTAGCACAGATACGCAGTATTTT
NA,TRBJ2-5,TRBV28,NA,CASRLTPKQYF,TGTGCCAGCAGATTGACGCCTAAGCAGTACTTC
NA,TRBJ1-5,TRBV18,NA,CASSPVGQSNQPQHF,TGTGCCAGCTCACCAGTGGGACAAAGCAATCAGCCCCAGCATTTT
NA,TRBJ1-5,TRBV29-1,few,CSVSEGEGQPQHF,TGCAGCGTCTCCGAGGGCGAAGGTCAGCCCCAGCATTTT
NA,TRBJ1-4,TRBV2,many,CASSEFSLVRADEKLFF,TGTGCCAGCAGTGAATTCTCGTTGGTGAGGGCAGATGAAAAACTGTTTTTT
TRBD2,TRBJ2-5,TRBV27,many,CASSSTLAGEETQYF,TGTGCCAGCAGTTCGACACTAGCGGGAGAAGAGACCCAGTACTTC
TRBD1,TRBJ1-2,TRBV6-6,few,CASSPRTGTGYTF,TGTGCCAGCAGTCCTAGGACAGGGACTGGCTACACCTTC
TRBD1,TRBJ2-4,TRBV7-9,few,CASRVLGQGEGIHAKNIQYF,TGTGCCAGCAGGGTCCTAGGACAGGGGGAGGGAATTCACGCCAAAAACATTCAGTACTTC
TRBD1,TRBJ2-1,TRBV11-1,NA,CASSRDRADEQFF,TGTGCCAGCAGCCGGGACAGGGCTGATGAGCAGTTCTTC
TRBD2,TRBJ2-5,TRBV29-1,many,CSVVESGKETQYF,TGCAGCGTCGTCGAAAGCGGGAAAGAGACCCAGTACTTC
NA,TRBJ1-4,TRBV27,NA,CASSSSGGFTNEKLFF,TGTGCCAGCAGTTCATCTGGGGGGTTTACTAATGAAAAACTGTTTTTT
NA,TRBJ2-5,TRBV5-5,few,CASSVSLEETQYF,TGTGCCAGCAGCGTGTCACTAGAGGAGACCCAGTACTTC
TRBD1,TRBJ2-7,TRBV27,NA,CARETGVSYEQYF,TGTGCCAGGGAGACAGGGGTCTCCTACGAGCAGTACTTC
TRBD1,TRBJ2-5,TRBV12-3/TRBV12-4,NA,CASSRTGGVQETQYF,TGTGCCAGCAGCCGGACAGGGGGTGTACAAGAGACCCAGTACTTC
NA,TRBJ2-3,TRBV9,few,CASSTVGGQSADTQYF,TGTGCCAGCAGCACAGTGGGCGGCCAATCGGCAGATACGCAGTATTTT
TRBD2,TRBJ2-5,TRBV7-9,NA,CASSSTSGGTQETQYF,TGTGCCAGCAGCTCCACTAGCGGGGGGACACAAGAGACCCAGTACTTC
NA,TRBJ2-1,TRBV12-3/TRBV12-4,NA,CASSTPGSYNEQFF,TGTGCCAGCAGCACCCCGGGGAGCTACAATGAGCAGTTCTTC
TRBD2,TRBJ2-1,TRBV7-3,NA,CASSSGLANAEQFF,TGTGCCAGCAGCTCGGGACTAGCGAACGCTGAGCAGTTCTTC
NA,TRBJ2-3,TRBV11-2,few,CASSLNDGSTDTQYF,TGTGCCAGCAGCTTAAACGATGGTAGCACAGATACGCAGTATTTT
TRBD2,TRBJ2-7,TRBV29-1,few,CSVCGLSGGVTYFGSYEQYF,TGCAGCGTGTGCGGCTTGAGCGGGGGGGTAACGTATTTTGGCTCCTACGAGCAGTACTTC
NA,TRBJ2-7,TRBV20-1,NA,CSADRDTHTYEQYF,TGCAGTGCTGACCGGGACACGCACACCTACGAGCAGTACTTC